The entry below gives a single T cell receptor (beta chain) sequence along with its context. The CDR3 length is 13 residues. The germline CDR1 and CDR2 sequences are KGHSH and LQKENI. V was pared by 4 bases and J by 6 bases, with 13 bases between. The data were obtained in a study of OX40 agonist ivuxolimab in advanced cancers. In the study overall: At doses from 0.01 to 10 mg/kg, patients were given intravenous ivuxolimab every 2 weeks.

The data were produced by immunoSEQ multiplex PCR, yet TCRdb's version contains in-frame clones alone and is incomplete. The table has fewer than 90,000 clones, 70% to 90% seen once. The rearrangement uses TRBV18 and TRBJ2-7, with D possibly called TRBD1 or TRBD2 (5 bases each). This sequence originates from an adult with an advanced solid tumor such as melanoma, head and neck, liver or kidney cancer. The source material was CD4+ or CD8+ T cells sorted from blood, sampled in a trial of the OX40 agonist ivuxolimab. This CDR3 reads CASSRDGGSEQYV. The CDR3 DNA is TGTGCCAGCTCACGGGATGGGGGTTCCGAGCAGTACGTC.